This entry features one T cell receptor beta chain sequence. Its antigen is as yet unknown. This sample is part of a study of T cell repertoires in cytomegalovirus infection. V shed 4 bases and J shed 8 bases, with 8 bases lying between them. Germline CDR1 is SGHVS and CDR2 is FQNEAQ. This CDR3 has 12 residues. TCRdb re-called the reads with MiXCR, one entry per CDR3 protein. The sample holds about 770,000 distinct CDR3 sequences, almost 30% seen once. The clonotype was recovered from a human donor in good health (CMV status not recorded). Some clones in this sample may be carry-over from other donors' samples. The chain recombines TRBV7-8 with TRBJ1-4; no clear D gene. This sample comprised cultured CD8+ T cells from PBMCs, obtained from culture after CMV antigen stimulation. CDR3 in amino acids: CASSSLEEKLFF. The CDR3, as DNA: TGTGCCAGCAGCTCACTGGAGGAAAAACTGTTTTTT.